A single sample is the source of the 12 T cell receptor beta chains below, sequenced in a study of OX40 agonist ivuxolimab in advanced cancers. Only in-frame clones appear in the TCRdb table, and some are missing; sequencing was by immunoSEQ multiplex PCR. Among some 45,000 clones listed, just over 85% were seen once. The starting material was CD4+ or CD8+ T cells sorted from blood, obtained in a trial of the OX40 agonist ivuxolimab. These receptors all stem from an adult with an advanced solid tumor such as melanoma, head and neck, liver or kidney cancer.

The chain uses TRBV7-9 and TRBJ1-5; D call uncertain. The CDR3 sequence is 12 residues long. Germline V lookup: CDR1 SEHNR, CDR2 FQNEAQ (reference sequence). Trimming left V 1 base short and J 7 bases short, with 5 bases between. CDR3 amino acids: CASSLETQPQHF. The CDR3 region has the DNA TGTGCCAGCAGCTTAGAAACCCAGCCCCAGCATTTT.

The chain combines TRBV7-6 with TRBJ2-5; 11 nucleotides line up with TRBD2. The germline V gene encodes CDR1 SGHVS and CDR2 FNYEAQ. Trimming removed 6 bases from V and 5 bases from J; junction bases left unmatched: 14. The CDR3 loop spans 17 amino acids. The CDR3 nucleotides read TGTGCCAGCAGTGAAGAGTCTAGCGGGGGGAATTGGGAGACCCAGTACTTC. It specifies CASSEESSGGNWETQYF.

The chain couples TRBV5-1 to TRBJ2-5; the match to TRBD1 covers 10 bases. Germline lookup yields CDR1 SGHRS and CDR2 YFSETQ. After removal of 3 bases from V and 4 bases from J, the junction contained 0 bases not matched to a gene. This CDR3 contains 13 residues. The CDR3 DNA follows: TGCGCCAGCAGCTGGACAGGGGGAGAGACCCAGTACTTC. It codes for CASSWTGGETQYF.

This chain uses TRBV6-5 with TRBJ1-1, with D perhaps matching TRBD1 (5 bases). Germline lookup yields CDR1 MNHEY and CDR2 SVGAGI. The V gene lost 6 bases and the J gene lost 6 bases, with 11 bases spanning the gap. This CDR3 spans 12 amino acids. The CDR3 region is CASSYGGAEAFF. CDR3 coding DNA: TGTGCCAGCAGCTATGGGGGGGCTGAAGCTTTCTTT.

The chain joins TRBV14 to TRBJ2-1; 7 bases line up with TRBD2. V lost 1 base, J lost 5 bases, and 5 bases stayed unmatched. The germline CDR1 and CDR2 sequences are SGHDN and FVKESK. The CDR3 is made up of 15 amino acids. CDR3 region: CASSQGAGRHNEQFF. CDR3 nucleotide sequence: TGTGCCAGCAGCCAAGGAGCGGGGAGGCACAATGAGCAGTTCTTC.

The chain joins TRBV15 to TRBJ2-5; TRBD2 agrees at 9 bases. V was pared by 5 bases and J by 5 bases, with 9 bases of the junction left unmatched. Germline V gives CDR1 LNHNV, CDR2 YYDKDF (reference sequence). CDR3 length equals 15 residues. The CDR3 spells CATSVSGGPGETQYF. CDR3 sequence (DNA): TGTGCCACCAGCGTTAGCGGGGGCCCGGGGGAGACCCAGTACTTC.

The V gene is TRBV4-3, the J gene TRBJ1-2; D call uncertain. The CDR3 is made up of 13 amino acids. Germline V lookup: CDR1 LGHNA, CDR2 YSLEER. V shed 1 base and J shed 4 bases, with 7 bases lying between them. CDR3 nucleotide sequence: TGCGCCAGCAGCCAAGGGGAACTCTATGGCTACACCTTC. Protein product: CASSQGELYGYTF.

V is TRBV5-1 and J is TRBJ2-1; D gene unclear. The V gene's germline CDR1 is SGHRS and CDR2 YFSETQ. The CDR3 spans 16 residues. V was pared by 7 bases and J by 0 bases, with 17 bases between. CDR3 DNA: TGCGCCAGCCGGGCTTCGACTTACAGCTCCTACAATGAGCAGTTCTTC. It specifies CASRASTYSSYNEQFF.

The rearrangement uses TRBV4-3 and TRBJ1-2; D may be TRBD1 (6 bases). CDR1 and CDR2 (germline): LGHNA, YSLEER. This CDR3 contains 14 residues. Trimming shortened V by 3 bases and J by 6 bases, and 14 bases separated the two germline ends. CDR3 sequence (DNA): TGCGCCAGCAGCCACCCCGGGACACCTAATGGCTACACCTTC. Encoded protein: CASSHPGTPNGYTF.

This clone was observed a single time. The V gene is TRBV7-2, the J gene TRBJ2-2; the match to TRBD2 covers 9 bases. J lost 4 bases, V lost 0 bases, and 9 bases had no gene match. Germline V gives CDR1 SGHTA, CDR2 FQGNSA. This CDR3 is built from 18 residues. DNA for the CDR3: TGTGCCAGCAGCTTAGCGCCATTACTAGCGGGCCTCACCGGGGAGCTGTTTTTT. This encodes CASSLAPLLAGLTGELFF. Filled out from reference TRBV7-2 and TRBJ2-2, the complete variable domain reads GAGVSQSPSNKVTEKGKDVELRCDPISGHTALYWYRQSLGQGLEFLIYFQGNSAPDKSGLPSDRFSAERTGGSVSTLTIQRTQQEDSAVYLCASSLAPLLAGLTGELFFGEGSRLTVL.

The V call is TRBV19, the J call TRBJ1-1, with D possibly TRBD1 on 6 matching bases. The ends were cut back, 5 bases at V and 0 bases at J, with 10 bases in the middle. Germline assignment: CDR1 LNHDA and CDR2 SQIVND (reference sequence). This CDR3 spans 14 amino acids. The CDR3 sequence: CASSYRDLNTEAFF. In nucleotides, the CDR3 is TGTGCCAGTAGTTACAGGGATTTGAACACTGAAGCTTTCTTT.

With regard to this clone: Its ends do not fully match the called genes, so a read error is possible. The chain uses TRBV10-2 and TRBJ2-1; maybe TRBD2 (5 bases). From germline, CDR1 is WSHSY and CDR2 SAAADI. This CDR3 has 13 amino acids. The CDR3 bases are TGCGCCAGCACTGAGGACTTATACAATGAGCAGTTCTTC. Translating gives CASTEDLYNEQFF.